This TCR beta chain emerged from a study of blood T cell repertoires in COVID-19. Study details: From T cells, B-cell-depleted T cells, or PBMCs came the material, which was cDNA or gDNA.

Clones were read by immunoSEQ multiplex PCR, and TCRdb kept only the in-frame ones, dropping some. The table shows roughly 170,000 clones, with around 80% occurring only once. V dropped 9 bases and J dropped 5 bases, with 25 bases sitting between them. From germline, CDR1 is SGHNT and CDR2 YYREEE (reference sequence). The CDR3 has 16 residues. J is TRBJ2-3 and V is TRBV5-4, with a possible D match to TRBD2 (6 bases). This sequence was found in a woman aged 45-65 years in a cohort exposed to, infected with or recovered from COVID-19 (not recorded which). Sequencing was done on a sample of PBMCs or T cells enriched from blood (not recorded which). CDR3 protein: CATTGGSATTRDTQYF. The CDR3 coding sequence is TGTGCCACCACTGGGGGGAGCGCGACCACGAGAGATACGCAGTATTTT. The variable domain in full, completed from reference TRBV5-4 and TRBJ2-3, reads ETGVTQSPTHLIKTRGQQVTLRCSSQSGHNTVSWYQQALGQGPQFIFQYYREEENGRGNFPPRFSGLQFPNYSSELNVNALELDDSALYLCATTGGSATTRDTQYFGPGTRLTVL.